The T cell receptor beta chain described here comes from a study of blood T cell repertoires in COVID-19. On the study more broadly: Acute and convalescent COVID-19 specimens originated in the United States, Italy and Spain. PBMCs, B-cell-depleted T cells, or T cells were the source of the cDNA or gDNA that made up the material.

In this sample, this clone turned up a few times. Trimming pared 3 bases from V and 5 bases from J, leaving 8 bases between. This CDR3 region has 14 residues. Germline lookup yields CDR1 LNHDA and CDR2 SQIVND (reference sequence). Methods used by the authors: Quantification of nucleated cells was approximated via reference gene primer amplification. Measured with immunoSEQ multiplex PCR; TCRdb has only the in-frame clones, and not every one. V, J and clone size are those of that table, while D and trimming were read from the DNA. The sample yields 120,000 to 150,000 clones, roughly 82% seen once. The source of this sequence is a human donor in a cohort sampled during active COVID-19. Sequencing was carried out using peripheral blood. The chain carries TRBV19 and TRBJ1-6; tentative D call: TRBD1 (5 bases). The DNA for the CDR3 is TGTGCCAGTAGTATGGGCAGGGATAATTCACCCCTCCACTTT. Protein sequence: CASSMGRDNSPLHF.